This T cell receptor beta chain is drawn from a study of blood T cell repertoires in COVID-19. Trimming left V 1 base short and J 6 bases short, with 14 bases between. The germline V gene has CDR1 SGHDT and CDR2 YYEEEE. The CDR3 covers 15 residues. Profiled with immunoSEQ multiplex PCR; TCRdb holds only in-frame clones, not every one. The table lists more than 100,000 clones, 80% to 85% of them singletons, with under 1.5% in the top ten. The V gene is TRBV5-6, the J gene TRBJ2-1; D might be TRBD1 (6 bases). The material sequenced was peripheral blood. This clonotype was obtained from a man in his fifties or sixties with acute or convalescent COVID-19. In DNA, the CDR3 is TGTGCCAGCAGCTTGAACAGGGAGTGGGGCAATGAGCAGTTCTTC. Encoded protein: CASSLNREWGNEQFF.